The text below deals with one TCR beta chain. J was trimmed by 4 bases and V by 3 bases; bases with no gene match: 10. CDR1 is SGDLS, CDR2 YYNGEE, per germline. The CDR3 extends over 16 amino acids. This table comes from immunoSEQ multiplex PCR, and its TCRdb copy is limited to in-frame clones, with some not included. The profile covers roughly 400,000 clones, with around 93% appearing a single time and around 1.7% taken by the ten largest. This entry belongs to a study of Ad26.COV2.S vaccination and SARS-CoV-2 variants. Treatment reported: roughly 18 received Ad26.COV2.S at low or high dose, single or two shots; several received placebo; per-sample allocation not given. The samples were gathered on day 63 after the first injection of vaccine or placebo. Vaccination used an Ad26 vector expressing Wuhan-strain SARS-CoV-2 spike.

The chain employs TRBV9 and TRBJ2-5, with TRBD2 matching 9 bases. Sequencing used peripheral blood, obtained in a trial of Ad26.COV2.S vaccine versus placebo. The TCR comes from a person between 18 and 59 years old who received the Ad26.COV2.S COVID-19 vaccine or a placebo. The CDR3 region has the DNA TGTGCCAGCAGCGCGGAATCCGGACTAGCGCGAGAGACCCAGTACTTC. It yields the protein CASSAESGLARETQYF.